This TCR beta chain was found in a study of cytomegalovirus exposure and HLA in healthy donors. With respect to this clone: Its antigen remains unknown.

The PCR ran on 60 Vbeta and 13 Jbeta primers. How the authors handled the data: Counted up in a later analysis, unique TCR beta chains came to roughly 80 million, with around 9.9 million shared. Profiling relied on immunoSEQ multiplex PCR, and the TCRdb table lists in-frame clones only, not all of them. V and J calls and clone size are given by that table; D and trimming were obtained from the DNA. The table has 100,000 or so clones, 75% to 90% seen once; the top ten hold 6.9%. CDR1 is LNHNV, CDR2 YYDKDF, per germline (reference sequence). The CDR3 has 16 residues. V lost 2 bases and J lost 7; bases outside the gene matches: 8. Study observations and caveats: Being productive about 87% or about 30% of the time was typical of most TCR beta V segments in an earlier analysis. Most TCR sequences proved rare, with some public TCRs found in many donors. Analysis was carried out at a later point, and it linked a missense DCLRE1C variant to TCR beta V- and J-gene trimming.

The gene calls are TRBV15 and TRBJ1-6; 7 bases line up with TRBD1. The sequenced sample consisted of PBMCs. This clonotype was obtained from a man between 25 and 39 years old in good health and CMV-seropositive. For the CDR3, the DNA is TGTGCCACCAGCAGATACCCTGCAGGGGGGAATTCACCCCTCCACTTT. As protein: CATSRYPAGGNSPLHF. Combining the CDR3 with reference TRBV15 and TRBJ1-6 gives the whole variable domain DAMVIQNPRYQVTQFGKPVTLSCSQTLNHNVMYWYQQKSSQAPKLLFHYYDKDFNNEADTPDNFQSRRPNTSFCFLDIRSPGLGDTAMYLCATSRYPAGGNSPLHFGNGTRLTVT.